The 25 T cell receptor beta chains in this list originate from one sample, sequenced in a study. TCRdb reanalysed the 5' RACE reads using MiXCR and keeps one entry per CDR3 protein. The sample lists tens of thousands of distinct CDR3 sequences; 15% to 20% were seen once. What was sequenced was naive CD4+ T cells sorted from blood. Subset: naive CD4+ T cells, CD4+CD45RA+CD25-. These TCRs come from a female donor with breast cancer.

The rearrangement joins TRBV27 to TRBJ1-1; no clear D gene. Germline V gene lookup returns CDR1 MNHEY and CDR2 SMNVEV (reference sequence). V shed 6 bases and J shed 1 base, with 12 bases lying between them. The CDR3 extends over 14 amino acids. CDR3 loop: CASSVTTANTEAFF. The CDR3 bases are TGTGCCAGCAGCGTAACTACAGCGAACACTGAAGCTTTCTTT.

This clonotype was recorded a few times. The chain joins TRBV7-8 to TRBJ2-1; 8 nucleotides match TRBD2. The CDR3 length is 17 residues. Trimming removed 5 bases from V and 8 bases from J; junction bases left unmatched: 17. Germline-derived CDR1 and CDR2 are SGHVS and FQNEAQ. CDR3 DNA: TGTGCCAGCAGCCCAAACCCATCTGCGGGAGGAGTGGATGAGCAGTTCTTC. Residues: CASSPNPSAGGVDEQFF.

This clonotype was picked up many times. This chain joins TRBV20-1 and TRBJ2-5, with D possibly being TRBD1 (5 bases). This CDR3 has 15 residues. Germline V gene data show CDR1 as DFQATT and CDR2 as SNEGSKA (reference sequence). Trimming left V 1 base short and J 5 bases short, with 17 bases between. For the CDR3, the DNA is TGCAGTGCTAGAGTGGGCGGTGCGGCAGGGGAGACCCAGTACTTC. It yields the protein CSARVGGAAGETQYF.

This clonotype has ten or more counts. The chain has TRBV29-1 and TRBJ2-3; TRBD2 matches 8 bases. V shed 4 bases, J shed 2 bases, and the junction held 5 bases outside the gene matches. The CDR3 loop spans 14 amino acids. Germline V gene lookup returns CDR1 SQVTM and CDR2 ANQGSEA. The CDR3 region has the DNA TGCAGCGTTGGGGGGACTAGGTCCACAGATACGCAGTATTTT. Translated, it gives CSVGGTRSTDTQYF.

This clonotype has only a few counts. The rearrangement uses TRBV5-4 and TRBJ1-4; D may be TRBD1 (5 bases). The germline CDR1 and CDR2 sequences are SGHNT and YYREEE (reference sequence). This CDR3 is built from 15 residues. Trimming cost V 0 bases and J 5 bases, with 11 bases left between them. Here the CDR3 DNA reads TGTGCCAGCAGCTTGGATCGGGGCGTCAATGAAAAACTGTTTTTT. Its protein product is CASSLDRGVNEKLFF.

This clonotype has more than one count but fewer than ten. This chain joins TRBV20-1 and TRBJ2-5; 10 bases agree with TRBD2. The germline CDR1 and CDR2 sequences are DFQATT and SNEGSKA (reference sequence). V gave up 2 bases and J gave up 5 bases; unmatched junction bases: 8. The CDR3 consists of 15 residues. The CDR3 reads CSARSGLAASETQYF. The CDR3 DNA reads TGCAGTGCTAGATCCGGACTAGCGGCGTCGGAGACCCAGTACTTC.

Worth noting for this clonotype: This may come from a read error, since a much larger clone is one base off. The chain is built from TRBV5-1 and TRBJ2-3, with 11 bases fitting TRBD2. The germline V gene has CDR1 SGHRS and CDR2 YFSETQ. This CDR3 contains 16 residues. The chain's CDR3 is CAGSPRLAGGEDTQYF. The CDR3 DNA reads TGCGCCGGCAGCCCGCGGCTAGCGGGAGGCGAGGATACGCAGTATTTT.

This clonotype was counted ten times or more. This chain links TRBV11-2 with TRBJ1-2; tentative D call: TRBD1 (5 bases). Trimming removed 1 base at V and 4 bases at J, with 10 bases between. Germline V CDR1 and CDR2: SGHAT, FQNNGV. The CDR3 spans 14 residues. The CDR3 loop is CASSLVQESYGYTF. CDR3 bases: TGTGCCAGCAGCTTAGTACAGGAGAGCTATGGCTACACCTTC.

The V and J genes are TRBV28 and TRBJ2-3, with TRBD2 identical over 10 bases. The ends lost 2 bases at V and 6 bases at J; junction bases unmatched: 2. CDR1 MDHEN and CDR2 SYDVKM come from the germline V gene. The CDR3 has 14 amino acids. The CDR3 protein is CASSLSGRADTQYF. The CDR3 DNA reads TGTGCCAGCAGTTTAAGCGGGAGGGCGGATACGCAGTATTTT.

This clonotype was observed a few times. V and J are TRBV6-1 and TRBJ1-1; D perhaps matches TRBD1 (6 bases). This CDR3 is built from 14 residues. V was trimmed by 3 bases and J by 0 bases, leaving 8 bases between them. Germline V lookup: CDR1 MNHNS, CDR2 SASEGT. The CDR3 sequence is CASSEQGMNTEAFF. The CDR3 nucleotides read TGTGCCAGCAGTGAGCAGGGGATGAACACTGAAGCTTTCTTT.

This clonotype was picked up many times. CDR3 in amino acids: CASSDGVAAYGYTF. The CDR3 DNA is TGTGCCAGCAGTGATGGCGTCGCGGCCTATGGCTACACCTTC. J is TRBJ1-2 and V is TRBV6-1, with D unresolved. V was cut by 3 bases and J by 4 bases, with 12 bases left in between. The CDR3 sequence is 14 residues long. Germline CDR1 and CDR2: MNHNS and SASEGT.

This clonotype has just a few counts. This chain uses TRBV9 with TRBJ2-1; TRBD2 agrees at 9 bases. The CDR3 contains 15 residues. Germline V lookup: CDR1 SGDLS, CDR2 YYNGEE. V dropped 2 bases and J dropped 4; count of bases not matched to a gene: 4. CDR3 loop: CASSVEAGGYNEQFF. CDR3 in DNA: TGTGCCAGCAGCGTCGAAGCGGGGGGTTACAATGAGCAGTTCTTC.

The chain links TRBV6-2 or TRBV6-3 to TRBJ2-1; TRBD1 is a possible D gene (5 bases). Germline loops: CDR1 MNHEY, CDR2 SVGEGT. The V gene lost 3 bases and the J gene lost 3 bases, with 12 bases spanning the gap. The CDR3 length is 15 residues. The CDR3 DNA sequence: TGTGCCAGCAGTTATGCAGGACAAAGCTACAATGAGCAGTTCTTC. Amino acids: CASSYAGQSYNEQFF.

This clonotype came up many times. The J gene is TRBJ2-1, the V gene TRBV6-2 or TRBV6-3; either TRBD1 or TRBD2 may supply D (5 bases each). CDR3 length: 13 residues. Looked up from germline, CDR1 is MNHEY and CDR2 is SVGEGT. V was clipped by 2 bases and J by 9 bases, with 11 bases between them. CDR3 sequence: CASSYGGRGEQFF. The CDR3 DNA follows: TGTGCCAGCAGTTACGGGGGTAGGGGTGAGCAGTTCTTC.

This clonotype was counted ten times or more. V usage is TRBV29-1 and J usage is TRBJ2-1, with D tentatively TRBD2 (5 bases). CDR1 SQVTM and CDR2 ANQGSEA come from the germline V gene. There are 11 residues in the CDR3. V lost 7 bases, J lost 7 bases, and 11 bases lay in between. The DNA for the CDR3 is TGCAGCGCGAACCTAGCAAATGAGCAGTTCTTC. This codes for CSANLANEQFF.

This chain uses TRBV5-1 with TRBJ2-3, with 12 bases that match TRBD2. With 4 bases clipped from V and 2 bases from J, the junction kept 11 bases outside the gene matches. The CDR3 extends over 18 amino acids. CDR1 is SGHRS, CDR2 YFSETQ, per germline. CDR3 in amino acids: CASSILAGGGGATDTQYF. The CDR3 DNA follows: TGCGCCAGCAGCATACTAGCGGGAGGAGGGGGGGCCACAGATACGCAGTATTTT.

The table lists this clonotype with a few counts. The J gene is TRBJ1-1, the V gene TRBV20-1; tentatively, D is TRBD1 (5 bases). Germline CDR1 reads DFQATT; CDR2 reads SNEGSKA (reference sequence). The CDR3 length is 11 residues. The chain's CDR3 is CSFSGNTEAFF. CDR3 DNA sequence: TGCAGCTTTTCAGGGAATACTGAAGCTTTCTTT.

On this clonotype: Possible read error: a much larger clone is one base away. The V gene is TRBV12-3 or TRBV12-4, the J gene TRBJ2-7; D is perhaps TRBD1 (5 bases). This CDR3 has 14 amino acids. The DNA for the CDR3 is TGTTCCAGCAGTACAGGAGATAGCTCCTACGAGCAGTACTTC. As protein: CSSSTGDSSYEQYF.

CDR3 sequence reads: CASSRTSGDNEQFF. The DNA for the CDR3 is TGTGCCAGCAGCAGGACTAGCGGGGACAATGAGCAGTTCTTC. V usage is TRBV3-1 and J usage is TRBJ2-1, with 12 bases matching TRBD2. Germline CDR1 reads LGHDT; CDR2 reads YNNKEL (reference sequence). The V and J ends lost 5 bases and 5 bases, in that order; junction bases with no gene match: 1. CDR3 length equals 14 residues.

This clonotype was observed a handful of times. This rearrangement joins TRBV11-2 to TRBJ2-2, with D perhaps assigned TRBD1 or TRBD2 (5 bases each). Deletions cut 5 bases from V and 7 bases from J, with 14 bases between. The CDR3 spans 14 residues. Germline lookup yields CDR1 SGHAT and CDR2 FQNNGV. The CDR3 bases are TGTGCCAGCAGCACGGGACCCGCCGGCGGGGAGCTGTTTTTT. It yields the protein CASSTGPAGGELFF.

This clonotype was seen at least ten times. This chain uses TRBV6-5 with TRBJ2-2; 13 bases align to TRBD2. The CDR3 is made up of 14 amino acids. Germline assignment: CDR1 MNHEY and CDR2 SVGAGI. The V segment lost 8 bases and the J segment 8 bases; nucleotides outside the gene matches: 5. The CDR3 DNA reads as TGTGCCAGCGGGAAGGGACTAGCGGGAGGGGAGCTGTTTTTT. It specifies CASGKGLAGGELFF.

This clonotype has ten or more counts. The V gene is TRBV12-3 or TRBV12-4, the J gene TRBJ1-2; 9 bases map to TRBD1. Unmatched junction bases numbered 16, after V lost 6 bases and J lost 5 bases. The CDR3 covers 17 residues. The CDR3 sequence: CASSGYHRGRYQYGYTF. DNA of the CDR3: TGTGCCAGCAGCGGTTACCACAGGGGGCGATACCAATATGGCTACACCTTC.

This clonotype was seen more than once but under ten times. This chain joins TRBV6-6 and TRBJ2-5; 7 bases match TRBD1. The CDR3 has 14 amino acids. The junction had 11 bases not matched to a gene; V was cut back by 6 bases and J by 7 bases. Germline V gene sequence: CDR1 MNHNY, CDR2 SVGAGI (reference sequence). This CDR3 reads CASSEQGRGGTQYF. DNA of the CDR3: TGTGCCAGCAGCGAACAGGGGCGAGGGGGGACCCAGTACTTC.

This sequence joins TRBV15 and TRBJ2-5; TRBD2 is a possible D gene (6 bases). The CDR3 loop spans 14 amino acids. Per the germline V gene, CDR1 is LNHNV and CDR2 is YYDKDF (reference sequence). Deletions cut 1 base from V and 4 bases from J, with 10 bases between. The CDR3 region is CATSRGGVGETQYF. The CDR3 DNA is TGTGCCACCAGCAGAGGGGGGGTAGGAGAGACCCAGTACTTC.

The rearrangement links TRBV5-1 to TRBJ2-1, with D perhaps matching TRBD1 or TRBD2 (5 bases each). V was trimmed by 4 bases and J by 6 bases, leaving 14 bases between them. The length of the CDR3 is 14 residues. The germline V gene encodes CDR1 SGHRS and CDR2 YFSETQ. CDR3 bases: TGCGCCAGCAGCACCGGGACGAACCCCAATGAGCAGTTCTTC. Encoded protein: CASSTGTNPNEQFF.